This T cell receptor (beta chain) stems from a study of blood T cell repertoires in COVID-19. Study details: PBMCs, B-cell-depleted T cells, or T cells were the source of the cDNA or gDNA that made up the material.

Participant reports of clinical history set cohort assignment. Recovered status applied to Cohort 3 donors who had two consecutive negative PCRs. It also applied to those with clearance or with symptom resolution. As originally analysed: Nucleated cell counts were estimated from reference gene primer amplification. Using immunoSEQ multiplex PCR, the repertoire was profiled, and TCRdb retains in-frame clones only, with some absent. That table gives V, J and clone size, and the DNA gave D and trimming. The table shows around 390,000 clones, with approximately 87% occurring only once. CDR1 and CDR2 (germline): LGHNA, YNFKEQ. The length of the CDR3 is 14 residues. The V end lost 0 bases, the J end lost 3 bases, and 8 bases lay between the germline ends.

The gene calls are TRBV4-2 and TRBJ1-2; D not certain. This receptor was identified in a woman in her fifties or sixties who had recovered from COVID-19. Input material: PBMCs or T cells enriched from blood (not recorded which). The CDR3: CASSQEVGDYGYTF. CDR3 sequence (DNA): TGTGCCAGCAGCCAAGAAGTCGGGGACTATGGCTACACCTTC.